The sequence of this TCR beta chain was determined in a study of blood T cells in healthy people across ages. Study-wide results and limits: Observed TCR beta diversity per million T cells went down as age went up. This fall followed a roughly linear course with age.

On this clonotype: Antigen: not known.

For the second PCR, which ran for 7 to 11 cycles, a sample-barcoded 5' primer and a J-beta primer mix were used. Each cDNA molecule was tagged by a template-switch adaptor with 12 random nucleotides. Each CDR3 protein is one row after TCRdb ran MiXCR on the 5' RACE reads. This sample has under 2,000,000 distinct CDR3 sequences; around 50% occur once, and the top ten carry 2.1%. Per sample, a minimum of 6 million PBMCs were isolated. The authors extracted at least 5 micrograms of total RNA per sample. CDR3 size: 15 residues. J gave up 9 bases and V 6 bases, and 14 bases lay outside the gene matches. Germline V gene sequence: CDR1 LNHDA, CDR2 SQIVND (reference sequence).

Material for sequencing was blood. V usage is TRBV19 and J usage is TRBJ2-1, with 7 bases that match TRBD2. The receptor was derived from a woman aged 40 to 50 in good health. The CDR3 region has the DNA TGTGCCAGTAGAGTGGGGGAGGGTAATGGGGGTGAGCAGTTCTTC. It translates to CASRVGEGNGGEQFF.